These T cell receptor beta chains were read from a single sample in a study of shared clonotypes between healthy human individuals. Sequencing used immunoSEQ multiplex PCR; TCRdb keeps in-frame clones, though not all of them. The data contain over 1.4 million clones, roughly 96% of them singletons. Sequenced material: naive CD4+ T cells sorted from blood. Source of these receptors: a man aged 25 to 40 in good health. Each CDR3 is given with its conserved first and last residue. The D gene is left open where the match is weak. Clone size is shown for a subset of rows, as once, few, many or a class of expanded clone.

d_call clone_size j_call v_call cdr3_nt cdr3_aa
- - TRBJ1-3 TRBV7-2 TGTGCCAGCAGCTCCACGGGCTCTGGAAACACCATATATTTT CASSSTGSGNTIYF
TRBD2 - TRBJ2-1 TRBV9 TGTGCCAGCAGCAGGACTAGCGGGTACAATGAGCAGTTCTTC CASSRTSGYNEQFF
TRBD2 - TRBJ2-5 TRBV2 TGTGCCAGCAGGGGACTAGGTGAGGCCCAGTACTTC CASRGLGEAQYF
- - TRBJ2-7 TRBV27 TGTGCCAGCAGTCCCGTGAGTGCCTACGAGCAGTACTTC CASSPVSAYEQYF
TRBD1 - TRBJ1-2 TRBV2 TGTGCCAGCAGTGAAGTTTCTACGACAGGGAGAAGCTACACCTTC CASSEVSTTGRSYTF
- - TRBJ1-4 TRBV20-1 TGCAGTGCTAGAAGTCGGGAAAAACTGTTTTTT CSARSREKLFF
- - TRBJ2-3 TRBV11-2 TGTGCCAGCAGCTTAGACGACAGCTTCGGGTTAGATACGCAGTATTTT CASSLDDSFGLDTQYF
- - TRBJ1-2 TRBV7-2 TGTGCCAGCAGCGCGAGGAGGGGGAACTATGGCTACACCTTC CASSARRGNYGYTF
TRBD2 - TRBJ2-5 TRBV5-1 TGCGCCAGCAGCGGTAGCGGGAACGAAGAGACCCAGTACTTC CASSGSGNEETQYF
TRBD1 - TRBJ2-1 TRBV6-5 TGTGCCAGCAAGTGGGACAGCTACAATGAGCAGTTCTTC CASKWDSYNEQFF
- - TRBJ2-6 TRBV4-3 TGCGCCAGCAGCCAAGGCCGATCTGGGGCCAACGTCCTGACTTTC CASSQGRSGANVLTF
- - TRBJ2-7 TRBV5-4 TGTGCCAGCAGCAAAGGACGGGACAACTCCTACGAGCAGTACTTC CASSKGRDNSYEQYF
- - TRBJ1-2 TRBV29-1 TGCAGCGTCGCCACGGACGGCGGCGCCGGGGCCTATGGCTACACCTTC CSVATDGGAGAYGYTF
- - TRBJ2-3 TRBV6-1 TGTGCCAGCAGCCGAACAGGAACTAGCACAGATACGCAGTATTTT CASSRTGTSTDTQYF
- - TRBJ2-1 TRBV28 TGTGCCAGCAGTTTTGCAGGCGGGGAAGTCTACAATGAGCAGTTCTTC CASSFAGGEVYNEQFF
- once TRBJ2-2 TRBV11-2 TGTGCCAGCAGCCGGTCCACTACCGGGACATTGTTTTTT CASSRSTTGTLFF
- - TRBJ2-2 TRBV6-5 TGTGCCAGCAGTTACGACTACGCGAACACCGGGGAGCTGTTTTTT CASSYDYANTGELFF
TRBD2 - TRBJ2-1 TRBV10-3 TGTGCCATCAGTAGCGGGACGACCTACAATGAGCAGTTCTTC CAISSGTTYNEQFF
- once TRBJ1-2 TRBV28 TGTGCCAGCAGTGTTATACCGACCGGGAATGGCTACACCTTC CASSVIPTGNGYTF
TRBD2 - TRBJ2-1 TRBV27 TGTGCCAGCAGTCCGGGACTAGCGGGAAGCAATGAGCAGTTCTTC CASSPGLAGSNEQFF
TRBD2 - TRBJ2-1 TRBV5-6 TGTGCCAGCAGCGGGCTAGCGGGAGGGTACAATGAGCAGTTCTTC CASSGLAGGYNEQFF
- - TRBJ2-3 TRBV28 TGTGCCAGCAGTTTCAGTCACACAGATACGCAGTATTTT CASSFSHTDTQYF
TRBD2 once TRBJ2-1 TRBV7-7 TGTGCTAGCAGCTTTGGCGGGAGCACCAATGAGCAGTTCTTC CASSFGGSTNEQFF
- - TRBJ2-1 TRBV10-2 TGCGCCAGCAGTGAGCAGGCGGGCTCCTACAATGAGCAGTTCTTC CASSEQAGSYNEQFF
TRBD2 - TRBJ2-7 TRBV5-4 TGTGCCAGCAGCCGGACTAGCGGGTTCAACGAGCAGTACTTC CASSRTSGFNEQYF
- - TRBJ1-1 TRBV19 TGTGCCTGCCAGGCGTCTGGGGCCCCTCAGGGGAACACTGAAGCTTTCTTT CACQASGAPQGNTEAFF
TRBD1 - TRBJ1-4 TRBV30 TGTGCCTGGAGTGTAGACAGGGGTTTTGAAAAACTGTTTTTT CAWSVDRGFEKLFF
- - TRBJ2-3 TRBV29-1 TGCAGCGTTGAGACGGGAGTAAGCACAGATACGCAGTATTTT CSVETGVSTDTQYF
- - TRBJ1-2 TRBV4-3 TGCGCCAGCAGCCCCGAGGGGTCCTATGGCTACACCTTC CASSPEGSYGYTF
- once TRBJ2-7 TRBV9 TGTGCCAGCAGCGTAGCGGAGAGACTCTACGAGCAGTACTTC CASSVAERLYEQYF
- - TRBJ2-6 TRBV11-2 TGTGCCAGCAGCTGGGGGCTTACGAACTCTGGGGCCAACGTCCTGACTTTC CASSWGLTNSGANVLTF
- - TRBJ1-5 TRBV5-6 TGTGCCAGCAGCGCGTCAGACGGGGGACCCCAGCATTTT CASSASDGGPQHF
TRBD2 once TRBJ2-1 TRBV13 TGTGCCAGCTCCCTGGGGGCTAGCGGGAGCTCGCATGAGCAGTTCTTC CASSLGASGSSHEQFF
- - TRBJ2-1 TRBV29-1 TGCAGCGTTGTAGTGTATTTATATGAGCAGTTCTTC CSVVVYLYEQFF
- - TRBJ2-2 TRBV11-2 TGTGCCAGCAGCTTTTATAACGGAGACACCGGGGAGCTGTTTTTT CASSFYNGDTGELFF
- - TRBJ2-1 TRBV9 TGTGCCAGCAGCCCAGAGCTAGTCGGCGGGACCTACAATGAGCAGTTCTTC CASSPELVGGTYNEQFF
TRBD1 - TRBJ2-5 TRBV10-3 TGTGCCATCAGTGCGGGACAGGGTGTGGAGACCCAGTACTTC CAISAGQGVETQYF
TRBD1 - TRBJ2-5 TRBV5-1 TGCGCCAGCAGCGAACCCAGGGGGTTTGGGCAAGAGACCCAGTACTTC CASSEPRGFGQETQYF
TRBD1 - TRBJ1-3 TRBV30 TGTGCCTGGAGTGTCGAACCCCAGGGGGATCGGAACACCATATATTTT CAWSVEPQGDRNTIYF